The entry that follows covers one T cell receptor (beta chain) sequence. There is no known antigen for this receptor. Base qualities are not recorded, but no much larger clone differs from it by a single base. Whole blood was collected in K2EDTA tubes by collaborating institutions according to the institutions' own protocols. For TCRbeta analysis, collaborator samples were shipped as frozen whole blood, as isolated PBMCs, or as DNA extracted from either sample type. TCRbeta CDR3 regions were amplified from genomic DNA using the immunoSEQ Assay, a bias-controlled multiplex PCR. Per the authors' processing: Within the assay, amplification of reference gene primers was used to estimate how many nucleated cells each sample contained. To quantify the absolute abundance of each unique TCRbeta CDR3 rearrangement, sequence reads were collapsed and filtered. Productive Simpson clonality was computed per sample as the square root of Simpson's diversity index over productive rearrangements. Held by TCRdb, this immuneACCESS table contains in-frame sequences only and omits some clones. Under half of the omission traces to an unresolved V gene where checked; the cause of the rest is unknown. D and trimming come from the DNA, and the V and J calls and clone size come from that table. Across this sample there are 120,000 to 150,000 clones, with approximately 78% seen only once. The ten top clones hold 4% to 5% of the sample.

The record originates from a study of blood T cell repertoires in COVID-19 (TCRdb year 2020). With regard to the full study: Collaborator samples came from the United States, Italy and Spain and covered acute and convalescent phases of COVID-19. The prospective study material was composed of cDNA or gDNA derived from T cells, B-cell-depleted T cells, or PBMCs. The dataset comprised deeply sampled blood TCRbeta repertoires from subjects exposed to, actively infected with, or recovered from COVID-19. The repertoires were released in a freely available public database meant as a resource for research on the immune response to SARS-CoV-2. The samples were drawn from the first 160 participants of the ongoing ImmuneRACE study and from under 1,500 subjects provided by 6 global collaborators. Sample metadata almost always included a de-identified subject ID, COVID-19 status, age in years and sex. Where available, HLA class I and class II types were taken from metadata supplied by the sample provider and were not determined by assay-based typing.

CDR1 and CDR2 were assigned from the germline V gene (reference sequence) as LGHDT and YNNKEL. Trimming costs V 4 bases and J 1 base, and their ends lie 12 bases apart. CDR3 length: 15 amino acids, cysteine to phenylalanine. Of all the DNA, just the CDR3 is kept, 45 bases in frame from base 1. What the study reported, not specific to this receptor: Clinical and demographic metadata were provided uncurated, with the amount varying by source and participant.

The receptor's source is an elderly woman with acute or convalescent COVID-19. The rearrangement combines TRBV3-1 (or the pseudogene TRBV3-2) with TRBJ2-3; TRBD2 might be the D gene, on 6 matching bases. Sequenced input: peripheral blood. The nucleotides read TGTGCCAGCAGCCCCACGCGACTAGGCACAGATACGCAGTATTTT. It translates to CASSPTRLGTDTQYF.